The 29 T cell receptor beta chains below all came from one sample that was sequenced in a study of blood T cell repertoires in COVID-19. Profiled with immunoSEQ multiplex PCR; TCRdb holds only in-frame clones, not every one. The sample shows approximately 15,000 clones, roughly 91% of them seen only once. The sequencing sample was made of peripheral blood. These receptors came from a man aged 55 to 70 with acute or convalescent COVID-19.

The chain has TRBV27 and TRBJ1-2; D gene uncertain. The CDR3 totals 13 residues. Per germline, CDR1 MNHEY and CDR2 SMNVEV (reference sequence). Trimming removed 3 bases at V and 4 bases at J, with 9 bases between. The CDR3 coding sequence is TGTGCCAGCAGTTTTTCCAGTTCCTATGGCTACACCTTC. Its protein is CASSFSSSYGYTF.

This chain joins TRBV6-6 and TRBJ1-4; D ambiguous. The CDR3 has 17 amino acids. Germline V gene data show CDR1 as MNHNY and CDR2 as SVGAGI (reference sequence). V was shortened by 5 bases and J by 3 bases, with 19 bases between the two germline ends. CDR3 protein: CASSQLTGGRANEKLFF. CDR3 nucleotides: TGTGCCAGCAGTCAGCTGACGGGCGGGAGGGCTAATGAAAAACTGTTTTTT.

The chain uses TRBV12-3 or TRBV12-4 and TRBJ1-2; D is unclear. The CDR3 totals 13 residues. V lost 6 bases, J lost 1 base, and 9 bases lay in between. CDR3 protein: CASRPTINYGYTF. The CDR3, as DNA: TGTGCCAGCAGACCAACAATTAACTATGGCTACACCTTC.

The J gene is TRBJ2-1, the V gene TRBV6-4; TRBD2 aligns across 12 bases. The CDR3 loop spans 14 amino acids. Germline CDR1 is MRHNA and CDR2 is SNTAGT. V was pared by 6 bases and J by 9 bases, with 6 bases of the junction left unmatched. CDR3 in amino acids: CASSRLAGAVEQFF. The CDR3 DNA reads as TGTGCCAGCAGCCGACTAGCGGGAGCTGTTGAGCAGTTCTTC.

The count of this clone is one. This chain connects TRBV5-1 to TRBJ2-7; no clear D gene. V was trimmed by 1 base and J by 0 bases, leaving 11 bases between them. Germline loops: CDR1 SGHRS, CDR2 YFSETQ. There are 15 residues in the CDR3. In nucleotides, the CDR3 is TGCGCCAGCAGCTTGAGGCCAGCGAGCTCCTACGAGCAGTACTTC. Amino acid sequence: CASSLRPASSYEQYF.

The CDR3 loop is CASSKERPYRPGQGARTEAFF. DNA of the CDR3: TGTGCCAGCAGCAAAGAGCGGCCGTACCGTCCCGGACAGGGGGCACGCACTGAAGCTTTCTTT. The V and J genes are TRBV21-1 and TRBJ1-1; the table names TRBD1, a call not compared with the DNA. TRBV21-1 is labeled a pseudogene. The CDR3 covers 21 residues.

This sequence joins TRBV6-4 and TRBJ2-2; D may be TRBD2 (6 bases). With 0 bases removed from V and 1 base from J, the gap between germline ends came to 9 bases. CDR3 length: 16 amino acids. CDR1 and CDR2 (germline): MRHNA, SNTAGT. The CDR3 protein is CASSDSGGMNTGELFF. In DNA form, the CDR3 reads TGTGCCAGCAGTGACTCGGGGGGTATGAACACCGGGGAGCTGTTTTTT.

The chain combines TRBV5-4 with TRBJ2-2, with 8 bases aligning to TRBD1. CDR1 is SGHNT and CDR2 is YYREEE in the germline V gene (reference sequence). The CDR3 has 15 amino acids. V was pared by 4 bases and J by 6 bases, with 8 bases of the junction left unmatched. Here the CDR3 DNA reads TGTGCCAGCAGCACCGGGACAGGCGGGGCCGGGGAGCTGTTTTTT. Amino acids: CASSTGTGGAGELFF.

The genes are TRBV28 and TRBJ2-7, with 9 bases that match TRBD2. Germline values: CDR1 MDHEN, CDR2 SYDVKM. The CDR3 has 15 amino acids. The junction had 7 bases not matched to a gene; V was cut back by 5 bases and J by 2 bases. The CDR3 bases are TGTGCCAGCAGTCCTAGCGGGGCTGTAACCTACGAGCAGTACTTC. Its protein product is CASSPSGAVTYEQYF.

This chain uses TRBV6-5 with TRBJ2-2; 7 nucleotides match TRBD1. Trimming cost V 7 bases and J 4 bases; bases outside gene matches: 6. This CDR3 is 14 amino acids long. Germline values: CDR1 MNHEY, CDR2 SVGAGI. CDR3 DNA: TGTGCCAGCAAAGGGACAGAAACCACCGGGGAGCTGTTTTTT. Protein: CASKGTETTGELFF.

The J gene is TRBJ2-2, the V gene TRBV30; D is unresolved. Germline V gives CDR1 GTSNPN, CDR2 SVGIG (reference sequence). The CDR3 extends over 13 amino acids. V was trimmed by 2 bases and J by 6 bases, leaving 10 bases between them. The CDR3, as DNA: TGTGCCTGGAGTCTGAGTAACGCCGGGGAGCTGTTTTTT. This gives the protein CAWSLSNAGELFF.

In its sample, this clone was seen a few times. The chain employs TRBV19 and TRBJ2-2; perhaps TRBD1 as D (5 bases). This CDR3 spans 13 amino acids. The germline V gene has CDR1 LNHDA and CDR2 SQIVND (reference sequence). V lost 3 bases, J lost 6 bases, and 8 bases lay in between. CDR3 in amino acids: CASSIVGAGELFF. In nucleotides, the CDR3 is TGTGCCAGTAGTATTGTAGGGGCCGGGGAGCTGTTTTTT.

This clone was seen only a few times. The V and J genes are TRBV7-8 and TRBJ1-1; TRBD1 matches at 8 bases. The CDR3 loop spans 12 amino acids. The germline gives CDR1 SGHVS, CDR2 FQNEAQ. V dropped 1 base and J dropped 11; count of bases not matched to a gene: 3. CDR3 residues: CASSLEAGGAFF. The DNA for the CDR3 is TGTGCCAGCAGCTTAGAGGCAGGGGGCGCTTTCTTT.

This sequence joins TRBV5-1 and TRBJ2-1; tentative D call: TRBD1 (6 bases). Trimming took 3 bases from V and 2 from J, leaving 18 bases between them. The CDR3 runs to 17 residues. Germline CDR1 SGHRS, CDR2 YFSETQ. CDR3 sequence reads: CASSYHRDRPTYNEQFF. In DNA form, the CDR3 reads TGCGCCAGCAGCTATCACAGGGATCGCCCCACCTACAATGAGCAGTTCTTC.

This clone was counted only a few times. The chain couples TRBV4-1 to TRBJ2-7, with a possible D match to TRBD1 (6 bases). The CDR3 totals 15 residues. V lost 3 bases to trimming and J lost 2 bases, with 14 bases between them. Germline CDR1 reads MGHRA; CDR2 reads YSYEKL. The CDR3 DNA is TGCGCCAGCAGCCAGTGGACAGCCACTACCTACGAGCAGTACTTC. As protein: CASSQWTATTYEQYF.

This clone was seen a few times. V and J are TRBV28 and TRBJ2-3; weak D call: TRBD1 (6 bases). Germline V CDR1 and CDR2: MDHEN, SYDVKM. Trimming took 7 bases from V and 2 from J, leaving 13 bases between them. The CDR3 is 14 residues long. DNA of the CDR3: TGTGCCAGCAACCCGGACAGCACCACAGATACGCAGTATTTT. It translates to CASNPDSTTDTQYF.

The CDR3 protein is CASSNLAGVTDTQYF. DNA of the CDR3: TGTGCCAGCAGTAACCTCGCGGGAGTTACAGATACGCAGTATTTT. This chain uses TRBV2 with TRBJ2-3; the match to TRBD2 covers 7 bases. V dropped 5 bases and J dropped 3; count of bases not matched to a gene: 8. CDR1 and CDR2 from the germline V gene are SNHLY and FYNNEI. The CDR3 runs to 15 residues. Combining the CDR3 with reference TRBV2 and TRBJ2-3 gives the whole variable domain EPEVTQTPSHQVTQMGQEVILRCVPISNHLYFYWYRQILGQKVEFLVSFYNNEISEKSEIFDDQFSVERPDGSNFTLKIRSTKLEDSAMYFCASSNLAGVTDTQYFGPGTRLTVL.

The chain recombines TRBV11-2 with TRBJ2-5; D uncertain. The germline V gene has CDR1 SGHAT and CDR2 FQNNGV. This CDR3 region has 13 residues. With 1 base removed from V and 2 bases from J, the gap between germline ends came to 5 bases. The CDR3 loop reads CASSLGQQETQYF. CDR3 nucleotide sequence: TGTGCCAGCAGCTTAGGTCAGCAAGAGACCCAGTACTTC.

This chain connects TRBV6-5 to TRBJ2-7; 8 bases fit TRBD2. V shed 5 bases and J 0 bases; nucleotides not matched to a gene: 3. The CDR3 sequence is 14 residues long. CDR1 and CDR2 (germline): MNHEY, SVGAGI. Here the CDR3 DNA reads TGTGCCAGCAGTCCGACTAGCGACTCCTACGAGCAGTACTTC. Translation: CASSPTSDSYEQYF.

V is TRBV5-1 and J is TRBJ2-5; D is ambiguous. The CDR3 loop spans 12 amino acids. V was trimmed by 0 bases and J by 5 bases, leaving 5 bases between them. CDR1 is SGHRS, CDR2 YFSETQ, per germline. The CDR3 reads CASSLAGETQYF. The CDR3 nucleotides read TGCGCCAGCAGCTTGGCCGGGGAGACCCAGTACTTC.

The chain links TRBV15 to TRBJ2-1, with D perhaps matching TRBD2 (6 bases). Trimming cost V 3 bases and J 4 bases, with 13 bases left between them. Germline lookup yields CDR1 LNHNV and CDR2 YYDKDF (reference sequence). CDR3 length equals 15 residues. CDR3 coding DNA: TGTGCCACCAGCAGTGCCAGGACTACATACAATGAGCAGTTCTTC. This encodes CATSSARTTYNEQFF.

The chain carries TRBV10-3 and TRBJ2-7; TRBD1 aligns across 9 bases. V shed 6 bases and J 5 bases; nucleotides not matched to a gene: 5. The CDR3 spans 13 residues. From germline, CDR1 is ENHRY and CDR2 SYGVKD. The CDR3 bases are TGTGCCATCAGGGACAGGGGTATCGACGAGCAGTACTTC. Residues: CAIRDRGIDEQYF.

The CDR3 nucleotides are TGTGCCACCAGTGATACTGACGGCCCGGGAAAAAACATTCAGTACTTC. It specifies CATSDTDGPGKNIQYF. The chain uses TRBV24-1 and TRBJ2-4, with D possibly TRBD2 on 5 matching bases. Looked up from germline, CDR1 is KGHDR and CDR2 is SFDVKD. The CDR3 is 16 residues long. V lost 3 bases, J lost 4 bases, and 15 bases lay in between.

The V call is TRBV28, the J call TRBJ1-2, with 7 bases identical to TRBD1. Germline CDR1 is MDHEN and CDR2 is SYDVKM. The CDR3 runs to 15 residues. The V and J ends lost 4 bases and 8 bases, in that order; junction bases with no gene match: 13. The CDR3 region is CASSSGQEFIMGYTF. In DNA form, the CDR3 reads TGTGCCAGCAGTTCAGGACAGGAATTTATTATGGGCTACACCTTC.

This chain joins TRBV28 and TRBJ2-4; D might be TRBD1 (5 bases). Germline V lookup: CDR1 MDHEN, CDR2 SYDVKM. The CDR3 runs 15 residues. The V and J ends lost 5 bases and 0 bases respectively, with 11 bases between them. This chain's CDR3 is CASSPRVSAKNIQYF. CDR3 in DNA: TGTGCCAGCAGTCCCAGGGTATCAGCCAAAAACATTCAGTACTTC.

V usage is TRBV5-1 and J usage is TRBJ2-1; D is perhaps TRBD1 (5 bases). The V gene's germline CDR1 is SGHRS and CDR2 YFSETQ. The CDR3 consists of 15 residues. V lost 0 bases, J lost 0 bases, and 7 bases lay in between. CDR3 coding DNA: TGCGCCAGCAGCTTGGGGGGCTTCTCCTACAATGAGCAGTTCTTC. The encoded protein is CASSLGGFSYNEQFF.

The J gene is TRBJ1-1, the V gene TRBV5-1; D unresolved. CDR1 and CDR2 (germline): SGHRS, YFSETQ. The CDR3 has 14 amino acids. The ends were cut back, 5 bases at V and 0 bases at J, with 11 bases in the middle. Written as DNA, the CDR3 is TGCGCCAGCAGGCCAGGATCCCTGAACACTGAAGCTTTCTTT. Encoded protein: CASRPGSLNTEAFF.

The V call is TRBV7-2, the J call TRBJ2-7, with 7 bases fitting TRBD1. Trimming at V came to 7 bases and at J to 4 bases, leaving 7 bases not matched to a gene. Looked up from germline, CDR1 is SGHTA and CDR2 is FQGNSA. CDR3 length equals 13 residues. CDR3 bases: TGTGCCAGCACCCAAGGGGGCCTTTACGAGCAGTACTTC. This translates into CASTQGGLYEQYF.

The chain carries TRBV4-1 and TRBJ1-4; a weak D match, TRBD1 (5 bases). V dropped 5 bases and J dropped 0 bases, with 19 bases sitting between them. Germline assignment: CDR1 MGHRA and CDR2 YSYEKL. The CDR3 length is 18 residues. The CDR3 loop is CASSSAGLFFATNEKLFF. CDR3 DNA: TGCGCCAGCAGCTCGGCAGGGCTATTTTTTGCAACTAATGAAAAACTGTTTTTT.